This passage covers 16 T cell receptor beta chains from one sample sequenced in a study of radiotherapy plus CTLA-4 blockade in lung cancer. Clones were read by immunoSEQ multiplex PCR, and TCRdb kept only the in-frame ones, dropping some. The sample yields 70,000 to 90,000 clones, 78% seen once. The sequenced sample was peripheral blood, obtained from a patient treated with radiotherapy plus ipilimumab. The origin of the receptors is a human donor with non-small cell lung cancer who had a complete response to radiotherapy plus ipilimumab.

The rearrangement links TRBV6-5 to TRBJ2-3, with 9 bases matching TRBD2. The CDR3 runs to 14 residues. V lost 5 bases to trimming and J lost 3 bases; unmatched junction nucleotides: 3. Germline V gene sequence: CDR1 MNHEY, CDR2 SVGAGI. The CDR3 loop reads CASSISGRTDTQYF. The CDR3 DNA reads TGTGCCAGCAGTATTAGCGGGAGAACAGATACGCAGTATTTT.

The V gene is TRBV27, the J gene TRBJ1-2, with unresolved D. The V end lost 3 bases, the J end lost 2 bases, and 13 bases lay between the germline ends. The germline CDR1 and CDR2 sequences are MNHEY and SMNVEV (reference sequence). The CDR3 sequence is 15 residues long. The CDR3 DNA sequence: TGTGCCAGCAGTTTCCTCGATAGGGCAAACTATGGCTACACCTTC. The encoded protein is CASSFLDRANYGYTF.

The CDR3 here is CASSLVGDRIYGYTF. CDR3 bases: TGTGCCAGCAGCTTAGTCGGCGACAGGATCTATGGCTACACCTTC. The chain recombines TRBV7-2 with TRBJ1-2; possible D gene TRBD1, 6 bases. The germline V and J ends were trimmed by 1 base and 4 bases, with 13 bases remaining between them. The CDR3 runs 15 residues. The germline V gene has CDR1 SGHTA and CDR2 FQGNSA.

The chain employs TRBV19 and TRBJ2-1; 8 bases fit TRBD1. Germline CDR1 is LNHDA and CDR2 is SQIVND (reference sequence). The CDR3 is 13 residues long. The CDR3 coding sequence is TGTGCGGTTGGCGGGACAGGCCACAATGAGCAGTTCTTC. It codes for CAVGGTGHNEQFF.

CDR3 residues: CASSEKFSGNTIYF. The CDR3 nucleotides are TGTGCCAGCAGTGAGAAATTCTCTGGAAACACCATATATTTT. The V gene is TRBV2, the J gene TRBJ1-3; D unclear. The CDR3 loop spans 14 amino acids. V gave up 3 bases and J gave up 0 bases, with 6 bases separating them. CDR1 is SNHLY, CDR2 FYNNEI, per germline.

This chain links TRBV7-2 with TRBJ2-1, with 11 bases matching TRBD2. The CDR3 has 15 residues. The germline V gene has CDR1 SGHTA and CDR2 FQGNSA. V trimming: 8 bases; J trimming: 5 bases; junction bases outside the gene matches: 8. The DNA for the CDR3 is TGTGCCAGCCTCCTTAGGGGACTAGCGGACAATGAGCAGTTCTTC. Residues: CASLLRGLADNEQFF.

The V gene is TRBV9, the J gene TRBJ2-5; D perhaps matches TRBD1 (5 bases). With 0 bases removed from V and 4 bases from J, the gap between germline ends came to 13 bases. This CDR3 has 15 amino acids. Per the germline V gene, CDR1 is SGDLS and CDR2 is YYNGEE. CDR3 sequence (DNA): TGTGCCAGCAGCGTAGCTGTGGGGCAGGTAGAGACCCAGTACTTC. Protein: CASSVAVGQVETQYF.

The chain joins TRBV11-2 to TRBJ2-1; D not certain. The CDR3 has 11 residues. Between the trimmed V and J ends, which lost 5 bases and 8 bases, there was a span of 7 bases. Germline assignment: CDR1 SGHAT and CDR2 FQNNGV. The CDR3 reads CASSLSDEQFF. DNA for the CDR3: TGTGCCAGCAGCCTCAGCGATGAGCAGTTCTTC.

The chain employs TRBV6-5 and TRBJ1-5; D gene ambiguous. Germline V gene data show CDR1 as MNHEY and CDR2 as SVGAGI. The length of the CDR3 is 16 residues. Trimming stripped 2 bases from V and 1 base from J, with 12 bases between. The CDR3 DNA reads TGTGCCAGCAGTTACCTCGACCCAGCGAGCAATCAGCCCCAGCATTTT. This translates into CASSYLDPASNQPQHF.

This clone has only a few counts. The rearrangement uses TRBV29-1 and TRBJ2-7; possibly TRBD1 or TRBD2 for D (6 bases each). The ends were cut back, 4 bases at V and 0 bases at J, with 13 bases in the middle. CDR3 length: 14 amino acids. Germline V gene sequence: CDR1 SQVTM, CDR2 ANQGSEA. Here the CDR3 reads CSVGGGQSSYEQYF. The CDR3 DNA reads TGCAGCGTTGGGGGAGGACAGTCCTCCTACGAGCAGTACTTC.

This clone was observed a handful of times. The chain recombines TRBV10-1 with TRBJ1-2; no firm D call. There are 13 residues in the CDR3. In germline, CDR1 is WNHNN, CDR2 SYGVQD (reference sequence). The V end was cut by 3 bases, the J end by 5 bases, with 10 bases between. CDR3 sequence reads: CASSDGAGYGYTF. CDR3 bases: TGCGCCAGCAGTGATGGTGCGGGATATGGCTACACCTTC.

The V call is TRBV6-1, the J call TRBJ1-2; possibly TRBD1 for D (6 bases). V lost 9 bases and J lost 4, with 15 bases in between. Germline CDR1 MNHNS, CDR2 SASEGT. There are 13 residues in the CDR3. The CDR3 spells CASTPGEGYGYTF. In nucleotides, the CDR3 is TGTGCCAGTACCCCAGGGGAAGGCTATGGCTACACCTTC.

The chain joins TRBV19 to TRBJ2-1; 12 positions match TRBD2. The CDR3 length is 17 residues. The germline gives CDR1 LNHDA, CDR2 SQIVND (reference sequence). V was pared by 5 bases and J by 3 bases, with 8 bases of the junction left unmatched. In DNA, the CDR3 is TGTGCCAGTAGTCCGGCTAGCGGGAGGGCTGACTACAATGAGCAGTTCTTC. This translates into CASSPASGRADYNEQFF. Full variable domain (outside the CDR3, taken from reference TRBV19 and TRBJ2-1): DGGITQSPKYLFRKEGQNVTLSCEQNLNHDAMYWYRQDPGQGLRLIYYSQIVNDFQKGDIAEGYSVSREKKESFPLTVTSAQKNPTAFYLCASSPASGRADYNEQFFGPGTRLTVL.

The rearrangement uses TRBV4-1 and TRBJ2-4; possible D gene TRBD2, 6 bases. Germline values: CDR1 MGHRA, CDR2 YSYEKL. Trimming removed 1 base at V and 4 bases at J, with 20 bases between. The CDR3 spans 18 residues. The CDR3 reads CASSQVAAQEGVKNIQYF. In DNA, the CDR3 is TGCGCCAGCAGCCAAGTAGCGGCTCAGGAAGGGGTTAAAAACATTCAGTACTTC.

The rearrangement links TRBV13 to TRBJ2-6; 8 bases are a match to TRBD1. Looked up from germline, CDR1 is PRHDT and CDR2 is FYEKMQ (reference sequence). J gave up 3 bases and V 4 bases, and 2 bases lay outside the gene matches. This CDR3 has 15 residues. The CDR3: CASSSDRVGANVLTF. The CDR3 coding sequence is TGTGCCAGCAGCTCGGACAGGGTTGGGGCCAACGTCCTGACTTTC. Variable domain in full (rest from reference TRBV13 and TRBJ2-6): AAGVIQSPRHLIKEKRETATLKCYPIPRHDTVYWYQQGPGQDPQFLISFYEKMQSDKGSIPDRFSAQQFSDYHSELNMSSLELGDSALYFCASSSDRVGANVLTFGAGSRLTVL.

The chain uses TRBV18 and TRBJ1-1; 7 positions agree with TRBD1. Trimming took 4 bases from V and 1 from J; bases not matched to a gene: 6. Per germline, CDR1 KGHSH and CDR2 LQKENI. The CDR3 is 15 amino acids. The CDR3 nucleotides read TGTGCCAGCTCACAAGCGGGACAGCCGAACACTGAAGCTTTCTTT. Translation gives CASSQAGQPNTEAFF.